The next 18 T cell receptor beta chains were all read from a single sample in a study of blood T cell repertoires in COVID-19. Profiling relied on immunoSEQ multiplex PCR, and the TCRdb table lists in-frame clones only, not all of them. In the table there are approximately 190,000 clones, about 86% of which are singletons. Sequencing was carried out using peripheral blood. These receptors all stem from a man younger than 40 with active or convalescent COVID-19.

This chain uses TRBV30 with TRBJ1-1, with D tentatively TRBD1 (5 bases). Trimming pared 3 bases from V and 1 base from J, leaving 12 bases between. The CDR3 length is 14 residues. Germline assignment: CDR1 GTSNPN and CDR2 SVGIG (reference sequence). The CDR3 region is CAWSGGRGNTEAFF. The CDR3 nucleotides are TGTGCCTGGAGCGGGGGACGGGGGAACACTGAAGCTTTCTTT.

The V call is TRBV5-4, the J call TRBJ2-7, with 9 bases fitting TRBD1. Germline assignment: CDR1 SGHNT and CDR2 YYREEE (reference sequence). With 3 bases clipped from V and 8 bases from J, the junction kept 12 bases outside the gene matches. The CDR3 is 15 residues long. The CDR3, as DNA: TGTGCCAGCAGCTCCTCACAGGGGGCCTTTAGTAAGCAGTACTTC. Translating it yields CASSSSQGAFSKQYF.

The rearrangement joins TRBV11-3 to TRBJ1-2; D is perhaps TRBD1 (6 bases). The CDR3 is 14 amino acids. V dropped 5 bases and J dropped 5 bases, with 15 bases sitting between them. CDR1 is SGHNT and CDR2 is YENEEA in the germline V gene. CDR3 amino acids: CASSPPGHGYGYTF. The CDR3 DNA follows: TGTGCCAGCAGCCCCCCGGGACACGGTTATGGCTACACCTTC.

About this clone: At the DNA level, this CDR3 is encoded by other sequences in the same sample as well. The rearrangement links TRBV12-3 or TRBV12-4 to TRBJ1-6, with 7 bases fitting TRBD1. The CDR3 runs 13 residues. The J segment lost 3 bases and the V segment lost 8 bases, leaving 1 base of the junction unmatched. CDR3 DNA: TGTGCCAGCCGGGACAGCTATAATTCACCCCTCCACTTT. It translates to CASRDSYNSPLHF.

V and J are TRBV19 and TRBJ2-5, with a weak D call TRBD1 (5 bases). This CDR3 has 13 residues. CDR1 and CDR2 (germline): LNHDA, SQIVND (reference sequence). The germline V and J ends were trimmed by 3 bases and 4 bases, with 9 bases remaining between them. CDR3 coding DNA: TGTGCCAGTAGTATCTACAGGAGAGAGACCCAGTACTTC. It encodes CASSIYRRETQYF.

The chain joins TRBV25-1 to TRBJ1-1; tentatively, D is TRBD1 (5 bases). Trimming stripped 2 bases from V and 7 bases from J, with 20 bases between. From germline, CDR1 is MGHDK and CDR2 SYGVNS. The CDR3 covers 16 residues. The CDR3 reads CASSEVEDTGYYEAFF. In DNA form, the CDR3 reads TGTGCCAGCAGTGAAGTCGAGGACACAGGTTACTATGAAGCTTTCTTT.

This sequence joins TRBV19 and TRBJ1-5; 8 nucleotides line up with TRBD1. The CDR3 extends over 15 amino acids. The germline V gene encodes CDR1 LNHDA and CDR2 SQIVND (reference sequence). V was clipped by 4 bases and J by 2 bases; unmatched bases: 4. This chain's CDR3 is CASSKTGEGNQPQHF. The CDR3 bases are TGTGCCAGTAGTAAGACAGGGGAGGGCAATCAGCCCCAGCATTTT.

The chain carries TRBV28 and TRBJ1-1; 7 bases line up with TRBD1. Germline V gene data show CDR1 as MDHEN and CDR2 as SYDVKM. CDR3 size: 14 residues. V dropped 11 bases and J dropped 2; count of bases not matched to a gene: 11. The CDR3 protein is CAVQTGAANTEAFF. In DNA form, the CDR3 reads TGTGCCGTACAAACAGGGGCAGCAAACACTGAAGCTTTCTTT.

This chain links TRBV18 with TRBJ2-2; 9 positions agree with TRBD2. Germline V gives CDR1 KGHSH, CDR2 LQKENI. The CDR3 runs 15 residues. V lost 0 bases, J lost 6 bases, and 2 bases stayed unmatched. The CDR3 loop reads CASSPPRGGAGELFF. The CDR3 DNA reads as TGTGCCAGCTCACCACCTCGCGGGGGGGCCGGGGAGCTGTTTTTT. The full variable domain, completed using reference TRBV18 and TRBJ2-2, is NAGVMQNPRHLVRRRGQEARLRCSPMKGHSHVYWYRQLPEEGLKFMVYLQKENIIDESGMPKERFSAEFPKEGPSILRIQQVVRGDSAAYFCASSPPRGGAGELFFGEGSRLTVL.

The CDR3 nucleotides are TGTGCCAGCGAGACAGCCCAGGGCAAGAACTATGGCTACACCTTC. Residues: CASETAQGKNYGYTF. The rearrangement joins TRBV2 to TRBJ1-2; possible D gene TRBD1, 5 bases. The CDR3 contains 15 residues. CDR1 and CDR2 from the germline V gene are SNHLY and FYNNEI. Trimming removed 8 bases at V and 2 bases at J, with 18 bases between.

This CDR3 is CASSYQGLPLHF. The CDR3, as DNA: TGTGCCAGCAGCTACCAGGGCCTGCCCCTCCACTTT. The gene calls are TRBV12-3 or TRBV12-4 and TRBJ1-6, with a tentative D call TRBD1 (5 bases). The length of the CDR3 is 12 residues. The V end lost 6 bases, the J end lost 13 bases, and 13 bases lay between the germline ends.

The genes are TRBV19 and TRBJ1-4; TRBD1 might be the D (6 bases). V lost 6 bases to trimming and J lost 4 bases, with 12 bases between them. This CDR3 has 14 residues. Germline V gene sequence: CDR1 LNHDA, CDR2 SQIVND (reference sequence). CDR3 nucleotides: TGTGCCAGTAGCAGGACAGCCATTAATGAAAAACTGTTTTTT. It specifies CASSRTAINEKLFF.

The J gene is TRBJ2-2, the V gene TRBV7-9; D is perhaps TRBD2 (5 bases). This CDR3 has 13 residues. Germline V gene sequence: CDR1 SEHNR, CDR2 FQNEAQ (reference sequence). V was clipped by 1 base and J by 10 bases, with 10 bases between them. The CDR3 region is CASSLGPGVELFF. Written as DNA, the CDR3 is TGTGCCAGCAGCTTAGGCCCCGGGGTGGAGCTGTTTTTT.

The V and J genes are TRBV19 and TRBJ2-2; 8 nucleotides agree with TRBD2. The CDR3 consists of 14 residues. The V and J ends lost 8 bases and 6 bases, in that order; junction bases with no gene match: 8. The germline gives CDR1 LNHDA, CDR2 SQIVND (reference sequence). The CDR3 spells CASGQAGAAGELFF. The DNA for the CDR3 is TGTGCCAGTGGCCAAGCGGGAGCTGCCGGGGAGCTGTTTTTT. Combining the CDR3 with reference TRBV19 and TRBJ2-2 gives the whole variable domain DGGITQSPKYLFRKEGQNVTLSCEQNLNHDAMYWYRQDPGQGLRLIYYSQIVNDFQKGDIAEGYSVSREKKESFPLTVTSAQKNPTAFYLCASGQAGAAGELFFGEGSRLTVL.

V gene TRBV4-1 combines with J gene TRBJ2-7; the D gene is possibly TRBD2 (5 bases). The CDR3 loop spans 15 amino acids. Germline values: CDR1 MGHRA, CDR2 YSYEKL. V was clipped by 0 bases and J by 2 bases, with 11 bases between them. CDR3 sequence (DNA): TGCGCCAGCAGCCAAGATTCCGAGGAGGCCTACGAGCAGTACTTC. Residues: CASSQDSEEAYEQYF.

This rearrangement joins TRBV7-2 to TRBJ1-1; 9 nucleotides match TRBD1. After removal of 5 bases from V and 7 bases from J, the junction contained 5 bases not matched to a gene. CDR1 and CDR2 from the germline V gene are SGHTA and FQGNSA. The CDR3 sequence is 13 residues long. CDR3 nucleotides: TGTGCCAGCAGCCCCGTGACAGGGGGTGAAGCTTTCTTT. The encoded protein is CASSPVTGGEAFF.

This clone was picked up one time. The CDR3 protein is CASRRSAGTGGPEAFF. Written as DNA, the CDR3 is TGCGCCAGCAGAAGAAGCGCCGGGACAGGGGGCCCTGAAGCTTTCTTT. The rearrangement links TRBV5-1 to TRBJ1-1; 12 bases match TRBD1. CDR3 length: 16 residues. CDR1 is SGHRS, CDR2 YFSETQ, per germline. J was trimmed by 6 bases and V by 5 bases; bases with no gene match: 11.

The chain recombines TRBV19 with TRBJ1-4; weak D call: TRBD1 (6 bases). The CDR3 is made up of 15 amino acids. V lost 3 bases, J lost 5 bases, and 13 bases lay in between. CDR1 is LNHDA, CDR2 SQIVND, per germline (reference sequence). CDR3: CASSITGRGNEKLFF. The CDR3 DNA follows: TGTGCCAGTAGTATTACGGGCAGGGGAAATGAAAAACTGTTTTTT.